The present T cell receptor (beta chain) was sequenced within a study of blood T cell repertoires in COVID-19. Study processing details: Amplification of reference gene primers provided the estimated nucleated cell counts. TCRdb's copy holds only in-frame clones and misses some; the assay was immunoSEQ multiplex PCR. V and J calls and clone size are given by that table; D and trimming were obtained from the DNA. The table has around 110,000 clones, about four fifths seen once; the top ten hold around 15%. V dropped 6 bases and J dropped 15 bases, with 14 bases sitting between them. Germline CDR1 and CDR2: SNHLY and FYNNEI. CDR3 length equals 11 residues.

The sequencing sample was made of peripheral blood. The sequence was collected from a man aged 55-75 years with active or convalescent COVID-19. The V gene is TRBV2, the J gene TRBJ2-2; perhaps TRBD1 as D (5 bases). The CDR3 sequence is CASSEDTLMFF. In nucleotides, the CDR3 is TGTGCCAGCAGCGAGGACACCCTCATGTTTTTT.